A single sample is the source of the 11 T cell receptor beta chains below, sequenced in a study of read filtering for tumor transcriptome and immune sequencing. This library used roughly 400 ng RNA and molecular barcoded adaptors spanning alpha/delta and beta/gamma chains. A single record per CDR3 protein comes from TCRdb applying MiXCR to the reads. The sample records over 90,000 distinct CDR3 sequences, approximately 21% being singletons. Sequencing was done on a sample of a population of CD138-negative cells sorted from bone marrow. The origin of the receptors is a donor at least 40 years old with multiple myeloma.

This chain connects TRBV18 to TRBJ2-4, with TRBD2 matching over 8 bases. V lost 3 bases to trimming and J lost 8 bases; unmatched junction nucleotides: 6. The CDR3 runs to 14 residues. Germline V lookup: CDR1 KGHSH, CDR2 LQKENI. CDR3 loop: CASSPPSTSDIQYF. The CDR3 DNA reads as TGTGCCAGCTCACCTCCGTCGACTAGCGACATTCAGTACTTC.

This clonotype has ten or more counts. The gene calls are TRBV27 and TRBJ2-3; the D gene could be TRBD1 or TRBD2 (5 bases each). CDR3 length: 15 residues. The germline V gene has CDR1 MNHEY and CDR2 SMNVEV (reference sequence). V was trimmed by 5 bases and J by 3 bases, leaving 15 bases between them. The CDR3 loop reads CASSPRRGQTDTQYF. CDR3 coding DNA: TGTGCCAGCAGTCCTCGACGGGGCCAAACAGATACGCAGTATTTT.

In its sample, this clonotype was seen many times. The gene calls are TRBV20-1 and TRBJ1-1, with D perhaps TRBD1 (5 bases). The CDR3 runs to 12 residues. Trimming took 4 bases from V and 1 from J, leaving 7 bases between them. Looked up from germline, CDR1 is DFQATT and CDR2 is SNEGSKA (reference sequence). The CDR3 bases are TGCAGTGCTACGGGGGGGAACACTGAAGCTTTCTTT. Translation gives CSATGGNTEAFF.

Regarding this clonotype: A read error is possible here, since a much larger clone lies one base away. The conserved phenylalanine or tryptophan is not found at the CDR3 terminus, so this likely reflects a read error. The chain employs TRBV20-1 and TRBJ2-7; D unresolved. From germline, CDR1 is DFQATT and CDR2 SNEGSKA (reference sequence). V was clipped by 4 bases and J by 2 bases, with 9 bases between them. The CDR3 has 12 residues. CDR3 protein: CSAKVDTYEQYS. The CDR3 DNA sequence: TGCAGTGCTAAGGTCGATACCTACGAGCAGTACTCC.

At least ten counts were recorded for this clonotype. The chain carries TRBV27 and TRBJ1-4, with D possibly TRBD1 on 5 matching bases. Germline V lookup: CDR1 MNHEY, CDR2 SMNVEV (reference sequence). The CDR3 loop spans 14 amino acids. Trimming stripped 2 bases from V and 8 bases from J, with 12 bases between. The CDR3 is CASSLIGAREKLFF. DNA for the CDR3: TGTGCCAGCAGTTTAATAGGGGCGAGAGAAAAACTGTTTTTT.

CDR3 sequence: CASSLGQGSGANVLTF. CDR3 DNA sequence: TGTGCCAGCAGCTTGGGTCAGGGCTCTGGGGCCAACGTCCTGACTTTC. This chain joins TRBV7-9 and TRBJ2-6; D is perhaps TRBD1 (5 bases). V was trimmed by 3 bases and J by 0 bases, leaving 9 bases between them. Germline V gene data show CDR1 as SEHNR and CDR2 as FQNEAQ (reference sequence). The CDR3 is 16 amino acids.

This clonotype was seen many times. J is TRBJ1-1 and V is TRBV11-1; no clear D gene. The germline V and J ends were trimmed by 5 bases and 3 bases, with 22 bases remaining between them. The CDR3 totals 17 residues. In germline, CDR1 is SGHAT, CDR2 FQDESV (reference sequence). This CDR3 reads CASSGGRTLLWDTEAFF. DNA for the CDR3: TGTGCCAGCAGCGGAGGCCGGACCCTACTTTGGGACACTGAAGCTTTCTTT.

The chain employs TRBV4-1 and TRBJ2-7; D is unresolved. This CDR3 region has 14 residues. Trimming removed 1 base at V and 6 bases at J, with 13 bases between. Germline values: CDR1 MGHRA, CDR2 YSYEKL. Written as DNA, the CDR3 is TGCGCCAGCAGCCAAGCCGACATAGCCTGCGAGCAGTACTTC. It translates to CASSQADIACEQYF.

This clonotype was recorded at least ten times. The V gene is TRBV7-9, the J gene TRBJ2-7; no firm D call. Trimming stripped 1 base from V and 3 bases from J, with 10 bases between. Looked up from germline, CDR1 is SEHNR and CDR2 is FQNEAQ (reference sequence). The CDR3 has 14 residues. CDR3 protein: CASSLEPVGYEQYF. In DNA, the CDR3 is TGTGCCAGCAGCTTAGAACCAGTTGGCTACGAGCAGTACTTC.

The rearrangement joins TRBV5-1 to TRBJ2-5; D gene ambiguous. The CDR3 totals 12 residues. Germline CDR1 reads SGHRS; CDR2 reads YFSETQ. V shed 3 bases and J shed 6 bases, with 9 bases lying between them. The CDR3 DNA sequence: TGCGCCAGCAGCTCCAATCAAAAGACCCAGTACTTC. This gives the protein CASSSNQKTQYF.

This clonotype appeared many times. V is TRBV7-6 and J is TRBJ2-3, with 9 positions matching TRBD2. Per the germline V gene, CDR1 is SGHVS and CDR2 is FNYEAQ. The CDR3 covers 16 residues. After removal of 4 bases from V and 5 bases from J, the junction contained 10 bases not matched to a gene. The CDR3 here is CASSSTLAGTGDTQYF. CDR3 sequence (DNA): TGTGCCAGCAGCTCGACCCTAGCGGGAACTGGAGATACGCAGTATTTT.